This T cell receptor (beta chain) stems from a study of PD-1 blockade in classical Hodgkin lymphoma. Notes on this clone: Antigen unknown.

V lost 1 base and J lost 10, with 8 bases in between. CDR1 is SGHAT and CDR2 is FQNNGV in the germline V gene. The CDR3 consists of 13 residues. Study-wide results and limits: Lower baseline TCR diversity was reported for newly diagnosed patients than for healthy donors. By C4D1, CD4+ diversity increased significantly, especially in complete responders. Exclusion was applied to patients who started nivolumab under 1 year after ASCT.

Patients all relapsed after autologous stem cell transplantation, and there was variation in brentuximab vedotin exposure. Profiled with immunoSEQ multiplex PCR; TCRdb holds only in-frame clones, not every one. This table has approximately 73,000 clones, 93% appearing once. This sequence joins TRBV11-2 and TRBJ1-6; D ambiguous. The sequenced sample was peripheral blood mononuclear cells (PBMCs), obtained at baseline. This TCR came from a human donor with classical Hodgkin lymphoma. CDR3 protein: CASSLVSLSPLHF. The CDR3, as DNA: TGTGCCAGCAGCTTAGTTTCACTCTCACCCCTCCACTTT.